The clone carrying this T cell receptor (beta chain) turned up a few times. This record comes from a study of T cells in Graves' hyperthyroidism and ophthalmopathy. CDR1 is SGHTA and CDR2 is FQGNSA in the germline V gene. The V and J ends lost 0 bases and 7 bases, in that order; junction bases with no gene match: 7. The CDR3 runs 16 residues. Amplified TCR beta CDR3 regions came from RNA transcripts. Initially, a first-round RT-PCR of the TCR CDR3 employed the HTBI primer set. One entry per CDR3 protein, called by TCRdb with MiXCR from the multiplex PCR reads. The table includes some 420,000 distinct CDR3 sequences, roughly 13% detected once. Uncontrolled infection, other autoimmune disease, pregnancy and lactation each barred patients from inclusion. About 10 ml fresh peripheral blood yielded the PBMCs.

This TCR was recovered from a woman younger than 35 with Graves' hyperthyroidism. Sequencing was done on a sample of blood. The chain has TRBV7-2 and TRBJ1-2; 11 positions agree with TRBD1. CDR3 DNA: TGTGCCAGCAGCTTAGCGGGGGGACAGGGGGGGATTGGCTACACCTTC. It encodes CASSLAGGQGGIGYTF.